The 22 T cell receptor beta chains below were found in one sample sequenced in a study of T cell responses to AZD1222 COVID-19 vaccine. Profiling relied on immunoSEQ multiplex PCR, and the TCRdb table lists in-frame clones only, not all of them. The sample holds 85,000 to 100,000 clones, around 73% seen once. The sample here was peripheral blood, taken on day 0 of AZD1222 vaccination. These receptor sequences come from an adult in good health.

The rearrangement links TRBV12-2 to TRBJ2-1; TRBD2, the table's D call, was not compared with the DNA. TRBV12-2 corresponds to a pseudogene. CDR3 length: 15 residues. The CDR3: CASRNPSGLGCEQFF. The CDR3 DNA is TGTGCAAGTCGCAACCCTAGCGGGCTAGGTTGTGAGCAGTTCTTC.

J is TRBJ2-1 and V is TRBV5-1; D remains unclear. CDR1 is SGHRS and CDR2 is YFSETQ in the germline V gene. CDR3 length equals 13 residues. Trimming removed 2 bases from V and 6 bases from J, with 9 bases in between. The DNA of the CDR3 is TGCGCCAGCAGCTTATTTTCTAGCAATGAGCAGTTCTTC. Translated: CASSLFSSNEQFF.

J is TRBJ1-2 and V is TRBV6-5; a weak D match, TRBD1 (5 bases). Germline assignment: CDR1 MNHEY and CDR2 SVGAGI. This CDR3 comprises 14 residues. V was pared by 8 bases and J by 3 bases, with 16 bases between. In nucleotides, the CDR3 is TGTGCCAGCGCTCAGGGTTTGGGGTACTATGGCTACACCTTC. This sequence encodes CASAQGLGYYGYTF.

V usage is TRBV6-5 and J usage is TRBJ2-3; 7 positions match TRBD1. This CDR3 region has 15 residues. V gave up 6 bases and J gave up 2 bases; unmatched junction bases: 8. The germline gives CDR1 MNHEY, CDR2 SVGAGI. CDR3 loop: CASSPGQTYTDTQYF. The CDR3 DNA follows: TGTGCCAGCAGCCCGGGACAGACTTACACAGATACGCAGTATTTT.

V and J are TRBV11-2 and TRBJ2-7; D tentatively fits TRBD1 or TRBD2 (5 bases each). CDR1 and CDR2 (germline): SGHAT, FQNNGV. The CDR3 runs to 13 residues. V was pared by 4 bases and J by 4 bases, with 11 bases between. The CDR3 DNA reads as TGTGCCAGCAGCTCGTGGGACGGGTACGAGCAGTACTTC. It translates to CASSSWDGYEQYF.

V is TRBV11-2 and J is TRBJ1-2, with a tentative D call TRBD1 (5 bases). The V gene's germline CDR1 is SGHAT and CDR2 FQNNGV. The CDR3 runs 14 residues. Deletions cut 1 base from V and 5 bases from J, with 11 bases between. This chain's CDR3 is CASSLAGVNYGYTF. In nucleotides, the CDR3 is TGTGCCAGCAGCTTAGCGGGGGTTAATTATGGCTACACCTTC.

J is TRBJ1-1 and V is TRBV12-3 or TRBV12-4, with a tentative D call TRBD1 (5 bases). This CDR3 spans 13 amino acids. Trimming pared 8 bases from V and 6 bases from J, leaving 16 bases between. The CDR3 coding sequence is TGTGCCAGCGGTCAGGGATGGGGCGCTGAAGCTTTCTTT. Translated: CASGQGWGAEAFF.

The chain combines TRBV7-9 with TRBJ2-1; D might be TRBD1 or TRBD2, each matching 5 bases. Trimming took off 1 base at V and 13 bases at J, with 11 bases between the two ends. The CDR3 runs 12 residues. CDR1 is SEHNR and CDR2 is FQNEAQ in the germline V gene (reference sequence). CDR3 protein: CASSLGGDPQFF. The CDR3 region has the DNA TGTGCCAGCAGCTTAGGTGGGGACCCTCAGTTCTTC.

This clone was counted only a few times. The chain is built from TRBV7-9 and TRBJ2-7; TRBD1 matches 12 bases. This CDR3 is 15 amino acids long. In germline, CDR1 is SEHNR, CDR2 FQNEAQ (reference sequence). The ends lost 2 bases at V and 8 bases at J; junction bases unmatched: 7. The CDR3: CASSLSGTGGIKQYF. The CDR3 DNA is TGTGCCAGCAGCTTATCAGGGACAGGGGGCATCAAGCAGTACTTC.

V is TRBV6-5 and J is TRBJ1-5; 7 bases agree with TRBD1. Germline V gene sequence: CDR1 MNHEY, CDR2 SVGAGI. The CDR3 has 14 residues. The V and J ends lost 5 bases and 4 bases, in that order; junction bases with no gene match: 5. CDR3 sequence reads: CASSTGAGNQPQHF. In DNA, the CDR3 is TGTGCCAGCAGTACAGGGGCTGGGAATCAGCCCCAGCATTTT.

The rearrangement links TRBV4-3 to TRBJ1-3; D is undetermined. The germline V gene encodes CDR1 LGHNA and CDR2 YSLEER. The length of the CDR3 is 16 residues. Trimming removed 5 bases at V and 0 bases at J, with 14 bases between. The CDR3 sequence is CASSTGRGLSGNTIYF. The CDR3 coding sequence is TGCGCCAGCAGCACGGGTCGGGGTCTCTCTGGAAACACCATATATTTT.

The gene calls are TRBV5-1 and TRBJ1-1, with D hard to call. With 1 base removed from V and 3 bases from J, the gap between germline ends came to 13 bases. The CDR3 has 15 residues. In germline, CDR1 is SGHRS, CDR2 YFSETQ. The DNA of the CDR3 is TGCGCCAGCAGCTTGAGTATAGGCGGGGACACTGAAGCTTTCTTT. Its translation is CASSLSIGGDTEAFF.

The chain carries TRBV5-4 and TRBJ2-1, with D unresolved. V was cut by 4 bases and J by 2 bases, with 4 bases left in between. CDR1 is SGHNT and CDR2 is YYREEE in the germline V gene (reference sequence). The CDR3 sequence is 12 residues long. The CDR3 DNA reads TGTGCCAGCAGCAGTACCTACAATGAGCAGTTCTTC. Translation gives CASSSTYNEQFF.

This chain connects TRBV3-1 (or the pseudogene TRBV3-2) to TRBJ2-2; tentative D call: TRBD1 (6 bases). V lost 0 bases, J lost 4 bases, and 9 bases lay in between. Germline V gives CDR1 LGHDT, CDR2 YNNKEL (reference sequence). The CDR3 contains 15 residues. CDR3 nucleotide sequence: TGTGCCAGCAGCCAAGACGTAGGGGGCACCGGGGAGCTGTTTTTT. Protein sequence: CASSQDVGGTGELFF.

This rearrangement joins TRBV11-2 to TRBJ2-1; unclear D gene. CDR3 length: 15 residues. V lost 1 base and J 0 bases, leaving 7 bases between the germline ends. Germline V gene sequence: CDR1 SGHAT, CDR2 FQNNGV. The CDR3 DNA sequence: TGTGCCAGCAGCTTAGGGACGAGCTCCTACAATGAGCAGTTCTTC. Amino acid sequence: CASSLGTSSYNEQFF.

V gene TRBV5-1 combines with J gene TRBJ1-3, with D unresolved. The V gene lost 4 bases and the J gene lost 0 bases, with 14 bases spanning the gap. Germline V gene data show CDR1 as SGHRS and CDR2 as YFSETQ. The CDR3 is made up of 16 amino acids. The CDR3 coding sequence is TGCGCCAGCAGCGGAATGGACTTAAACTCTGGAAACACCATATATTTT. This codes for CASSGMDLNSGNTIYF.

The V and J genes are TRBV2 and TRBJ2-5; 8 nucleotides align to TRBD1. Germline CDR1 reads SNHLY; CDR2 reads FYNNEI. This CDR3 is built from 14 residues. V lost 9 bases and J lost 4; bases outside the gene matches: 10. Here the CDR3 reads CARKITGGRETQYF. The CDR3 region has the DNA TGTGCCAGGAAGATAACAGGGGGAAGAGAGACCCAGTACTTC.

The rearrangement uses TRBV11-2 and TRBJ1-3; TRBD1 is a possible D gene (6 bases). V was pared by 2 bases and J by 8 bases, with 13 bases between. Looked up from germline, CDR1 is SGHAT and CDR2 is FQNNGV. The CDR3 consists of 14 residues. The CDR3 is CASSLMGGADTIYF. The CDR3 DNA reads TGTGCCAGCAGCTTAATGGGGGGCGCGGACACCATATATTTT.

This clone was seen once. This sequence joins TRBV4-1 and TRBJ2-3; no firm D call. Trimming left V 0 bases short and J 4 bases short, with 8 bases between. Germline CDR1 MGHRA, CDR2 YSYEKL. CDR3 length: 14 amino acids. The CDR3 nucleotides are TGCGCCAGCAGCCAAGATAGGGCATCAGATACGCAGTATTTT. The encoded protein is CASSQDRASDTQYF.

The J gene is TRBJ1-5, the V gene TRBV19; a weak D match, TRBD1 (5 bases). Germline V gives CDR1 LNHDA, CDR2 SQIVND (reference sequence). This CDR3 spans 13 amino acids. V was clipped by 3 bases and J by 6 bases, with 9 bases between them. CDR3 loop: CASSMGRGQPQHF. CDR3 coding DNA: TGTGCCAGTAGTATGGGGAGGGGTCAGCCCCAGCATTTT.

The CDR3 here is CASSQGRHEQFF. In DNA form, the CDR3 reads TGTGCCAGCAGCCAGGGGCGGCATGAGCAGTTCTTC. The chain couples TRBV3-1 (or the pseudogene TRBV3-2) to TRBJ2-1, with D tentatively TRBD1 (5 bases). This CDR3 spans 12 amino acids. Germline V lookup: CDR1 LGHDT, CDR2 YNNKEL (reference sequence). V lost 3 bases, J lost 8 bases, and 8 bases lay in between.

The rearrangement joins TRBV18 to TRBJ2-2, with 11 bases matching TRBD2. CDR3 size: 16 residues. CDR1 is KGHSH and CDR2 is LQKENI in the germline V gene. Unmatched junction bases numbered 8, after V lost 4 bases and J lost 7 bases. As DNA, the CDR3 is TGTGCCAGCTCACACACTAGCGGGAGTATCGACGGGGAGCTGTTTTTT. Translation gives CASSHTSGSIDGELFF.